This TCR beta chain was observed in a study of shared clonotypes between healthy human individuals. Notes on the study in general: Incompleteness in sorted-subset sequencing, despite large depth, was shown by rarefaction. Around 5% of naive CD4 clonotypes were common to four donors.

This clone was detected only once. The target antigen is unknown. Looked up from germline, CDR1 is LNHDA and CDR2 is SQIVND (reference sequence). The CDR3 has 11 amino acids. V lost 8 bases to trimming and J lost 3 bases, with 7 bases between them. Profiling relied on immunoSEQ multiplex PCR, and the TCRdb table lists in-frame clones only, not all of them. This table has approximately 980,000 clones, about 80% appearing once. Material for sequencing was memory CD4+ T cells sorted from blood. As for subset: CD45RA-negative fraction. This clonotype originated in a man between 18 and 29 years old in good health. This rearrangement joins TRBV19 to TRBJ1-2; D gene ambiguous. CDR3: CASRTDYGYTF. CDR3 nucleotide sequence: TGTGCCAGTCGGACGGACTATGGCTACACCTTC.